The next 20 T cell receptor beta chains were all read from a single sample in a study of blood T cell repertoires in COVID-19. Produced via immunoSEQ multiplex PCR; TCRdb's table is partial and in-frame only. The sample shows about 310,000 clones, around 87% of them seen only once. Sequencing was done on a sample of peripheral blood. The receptors derive from a woman between 40 and 55 years old with COVID-19, enrolled during active disease.

The chain is built from TRBV4-3 and TRBJ1-1, with D tentatively TRBD1 (5 bases). The CDR3 covers 14 residues. The V and J ends lost 7 bases and 0 bases respectively, with 12 bases between them. In germline, CDR1 is LGHNA, CDR2 YSLEER. In DNA, the CDR3 is TGCGCCAGCAACAGCGACAGACTGAACACTGAAGCTTTCTTT. Protein: CASNSDRLNTEAFF.

This CDR3 is CASSSRTGLSTEAFF. The DNA of the CDR3 is TGTGCCAGCAGTTCCCGGACAGGGTTGTCCACTGAAGCTTTCTTT. The gene calls are TRBV6-5 and TRBJ1-1; 8 bases map to TRBD1. V shed 4 bases and J 4 bases; nucleotides not matched to a gene: 8. Germline CDR1 is MNHEY and CDR2 is SVGAGI. The CDR3 spans 15 residues.

This chain joins TRBV7-2 and TRBJ2-7; possible D gene TRBD2, 6 bases. This CDR3 is built from 16 residues. CDR1 is SGHTA, CDR2 FQGNSA, per germline. With 5 bases removed from V and 5 bases from J, the gap between germline ends came to 22 bases. The CDR3 protein is CASSPSLGGRFHEQYF. As DNA, the CDR3 is TGTGCCAGCAGCCCTTCTCTTGGGGGGAGGTTCCACGAGCAGTACTTC.

The rearrangement joins TRBV5-1 to TRBJ1-3; 9 nucleotides match TRBD1. This CDR3 comprises 16 residues. Germline V gene data show CDR1 as SGHRS and CDR2 as YFSETQ. Trimming at V came to 4 bases and at J to 1 base, leaving 6 bases not matched to a gene. This CDR3 is CASSVTGTGSGNTIYF. DNA of the CDR3: TGCGCCAGCAGCGTAACCGGGACAGGGTCTGGAAACACCATATATTTT.

The chain carries TRBV3-1 (or the pseudogene TRBV3-2) and TRBJ1-5; 8 bases agree with TRBD1. The junction had 17 bases not matched to a gene; V was cut back by 3 bases and J by 7 bases. Germline CDR1 is LGHDT and CDR2 is YNNKEL (reference sequence). The CDR3 length is 18 residues. This CDR3 is CASSQGAGGVLGRQPQHF. The CDR3 DNA is TGTGCCAGCAGCCAGGGGGCAGGGGGCGTTTTGGGACGCCAGCCCCAGCATTTT.

J is TRBJ1-1 and V is TRBV5-8, with a tentative D call TRBD1 (5 bases). V lost 2 bases, J lost 8 bases, and 10 bases lay in between. The CDR3 length is 12 residues. CDR1 and CDR2 (germline): SGHTS, YDEGEE. DNA of the CDR3: TGTGCCAGCAGCTTCAAGGGGCCCGAAGCTTTCTTT. It codes for CASSFKGPEAFF.

The rearrangement joins TRBV3-1 (or the pseudogene TRBV3-2) to TRBJ2-7; TRBD2 matches at 13 bases. CDR3 length equals 18 residues. Germline assignment: CDR1 LGHDT and CDR2 YNNKEL (reference sequence). J was trimmed by 6 bases and V by 1 base; bases with no gene match: 12. Written as DNA, the CDR3 is TGTGCCAGCAGCCAAGTTCCCGGGACTAGCGGGATAACGAGCGAGCAGTACTTC. Translated, it gives CASSQVPGTSGITSEQYF.

The chain carries TRBV5-4 and TRBJ1-1; 7 bases fit TRBD1. CDR3 length: 14 residues. Germline CDR1 reads SGHNT; CDR2 reads YYREEE (reference sequence). The ends lost 2 bases at V and 2 bases at J; junction bases unmatched: 3. CDR3 nucleotides: TGTGCCAGCAGCTTAGGACAGGTAAACACTGAAGCTTTCTTT. It encodes CASSLGQVNTEAFF.

This sequence joins TRBV27 and TRBJ1-3; 10 positions agree with TRBD1. Germline values: CDR1 MNHEY, CDR2 SMNVEV (reference sequence). The ends lost 3 bases at V and 0 bases at J; junction bases unmatched: 14. The CDR3 loop spans 20 amino acids. The CDR3 DNA is TGTGCCAGCAGTTTCCTCGTCCCGGGACAGGGGTCGGGCTCTGGAAACACCATATATTTT. It is translated as CASSFLVPGQGSGSGNTIYF.

Only a few counts were recorded for this clone. The V and J genes are TRBV2 and TRBJ1-2, with 9 bases fitting TRBD1. Trimming at V came to 6 bases and at J to 3 bases, leaving 2 bases not matched to a gene. In germline, CDR1 is SNHLY, CDR2 FYNNEI. There are 13 residues in the CDR3. CDR3 sequence (DNA): TGTGCCAGCAGGGGACAGGGCGACTATGGCTACACCTTC. It codes for CASRGQGDYGYTF.

The chain employs TRBV7-9 and TRBJ2-7; D may be TRBD2 (6 bases). The V gene lost 5 bases and the J gene lost 3 bases, with 14 bases spanning the gap. Looked up from germline, CDR1 is SEHNR and CDR2 is FQNEAQ (reference sequence). The CDR3 extends over 14 amino acids. CDR3 loop: CASSRAGPDYEQYF. CDR3 DNA sequence: TGTGCCAGCAGCCGTGCGGGACCGGACTACGAGCAGTACTTC.

This clone showed up just a few times. The gene calls are TRBV7-2 and TRBJ2-1; the D is unclear. The CDR3 sequence is 14 residues long. Trimming took 0 bases from V and 7 from J, leaving 10 bases between them. Germline CDR1 and CDR2: SGHTA and FQGNSA. DNA for the CDR3: TGTGCCAGCAGCTTAGCGGCAGGCCAGAATGAGCAGTTCTTC. Residues: CASSLAAGQNEQFF.

The chain couples TRBV2 to TRBJ1-1; maybe TRBD1 (6 bases). This CDR3 region has 13 residues. CDR1 SNHLY and CDR2 FYNNEI come from the germline V gene. The CDR3 protein is CAEGREGVTEAFF. As DNA, the CDR3 is TGTGCAGAAGGTAGGGAGGGGGTCACTGAAGCTTTCTTT.

The V gene is TRBV5-1, the J gene TRBJ1-2; no clear D gene. V was shortened by 4 bases and J by 6 bases, with 19 bases between the two germline ends. The germline V gene encodes CDR1 SGHRS and CDR2 YFSETQ. The CDR3 covers 15 residues. This CDR3 is CASSPNGGSVDGYTF. The CDR3 bases are TGCGCCAGCAGCCCCAACGGCGGGTCGGTCGATGGCTACACCTTC.

This chain joins TRBV15 and TRBJ2-2, with D perhaps TRBD1 (6 bases). Germline V CDR1 and CDR2: LNHNV, YYDKDF (reference sequence). Between the trimmed V and J ends, which lost 9 bases and 3 bases, there was a span of 14 bases. The CDR3 covers 14 residues. The DNA of the CDR3 is TGTGCCACATCACGTCAGGGGTACACCGGGGAGCTGTTTTTT. It codes for CATSRQGYTGELFF.

This sequence joins TRBV7-3 and TRBJ2-5; 7 nucleotides align to TRBD2. V lost 5 bases to trimming and J lost 7 bases; unmatched junction nucleotides: 10. Germline-derived CDR1 and CDR2 are SGHTA and FQGTGA. This CDR3 contains 14 residues. CDR3 in DNA: TGTGCCAGCAGCCCCGGGGGGTCTCTAGGGACCCAGTACTTC. It is translated as CASSPGGSLGTQYF.

J is TRBJ1-2 and V is TRBV28; D ambiguous. CDR1 is MDHEN and CDR2 is SYDVKM in the germline V gene. V lost 5 bases and J 0 bases, leaving 13 bases between the germline ends. CDR3 size: 15 residues. The CDR3 DNA sequence: TGTGCCAGCAGTGAGGGTAGGACCACTAACTATGGCTACACCTTC. It is translated as CASSEGRTTNYGYTF.

In its sample, this clone was seen once. This chain uses TRBV25-1 with TRBJ2-1; 12 bases line up with TRBD2. Unmatched junction bases numbered 7, after V lost 6 bases and J lost 7 bases. CDR1 and CDR2 from the germline V gene are MGHDK and SYGVNS. The length of the CDR3 is 15 residues. In DNA, the CDR3 is TGTGCCAGCAGACTCGGACTAGCGGGAACGAATGAGCAGTTCTTC. Its translation: CASRLGLAGTNEQFF.

This chain connects TRBV28 to TRBJ1-1, with 8 bases aligning to TRBD1. Germline assignment: CDR1 MDHEN and CDR2 SYDVKM. The CDR3 loop spans 16 amino acids. Trimming removed 5 bases from V and 3 bases from J; junction bases left unmatched: 11. CDR3 in amino acids: CASSLLPWTGHTEAFF. CDR3 nucleotides: TGTGCCAGCAGTCTCCTCCCTTGGACAGGGCACACTGAAGCTTTCTTT. Full variable domain (missing parts from reference TRBV28 and TRBJ1-1): DVKVTQSSRYLVKRTGEKVFLECVQDMDHENMFWYRQDPGLGLRLIYFSYDVKMKEKGDIPEGYSVSREKKERFSLILESASTNQTSMYLCASSLLPWTGHTEAFFGQGTRLTVV.

The genes are TRBV28 and TRBJ1-5; a possible D gene is TRBD1 (5 bases). Germline V gives CDR1 MDHEN, CDR2 SYDVKM. Deletions cut 9 bases from V and 1 base from J, with 13 bases between. The CDR3 contains 14 residues. CDR3 nucleotides: TGTGCCAGTGGGAGCGGGGGGAGCAATCAGCCCCAGCATTTT. It is translated as CASGSGGSNQPQHF.